Shown below are 2 T cell receptor beta chains from a single sample sequenced in a study of OX40 agonist ivuxolimab in advanced cancers. Measured with immunoSEQ multiplex PCR; TCRdb has only the in-frame clones, and not every one. This table has around 67,000 clones, around 80% appearing once. The material was CD4+ or CD8+ T cells sorted from blood, obtained in a trial of the OX40 agonist ivuxolimab. Every receptor here comes from an adult with an advanced solid tumor such as melanoma, head and neck, liver or kidney cancer.

This sequence joins TRBV7-7 and TRBJ2-1, with 10 bases identical to TRBD1. The V gene end was trimmed by 5 bases and the J gene end by 15 bases; junction bases not matched to a gene: 10. This CDR3 has 13 amino acids. Germline V CDR1 and CDR2: SSHAT, FNYEAQ (reference sequence). DNA for the CDR3: TGTGCCAGCAGCGATGGGACAGGGGAAGGATTGTTCTTC. Its protein is CASSDGTGEGLFF.

Note on this clone: One junction end does not reproduce the germline sequence, and a read error may be involved. J is TRBJ2-7 and V is TRBV18; D ambiguous. This CDR3 comprises 10 residues. The germline V gene encodes CDR1 KGHSH and CDR2 LQKENI. CDR3 loop: CASSPGVFAF. As DNA, the CDR3 is TGTGCCAGCTCACCAGGGGTGTTTGCCTTC.